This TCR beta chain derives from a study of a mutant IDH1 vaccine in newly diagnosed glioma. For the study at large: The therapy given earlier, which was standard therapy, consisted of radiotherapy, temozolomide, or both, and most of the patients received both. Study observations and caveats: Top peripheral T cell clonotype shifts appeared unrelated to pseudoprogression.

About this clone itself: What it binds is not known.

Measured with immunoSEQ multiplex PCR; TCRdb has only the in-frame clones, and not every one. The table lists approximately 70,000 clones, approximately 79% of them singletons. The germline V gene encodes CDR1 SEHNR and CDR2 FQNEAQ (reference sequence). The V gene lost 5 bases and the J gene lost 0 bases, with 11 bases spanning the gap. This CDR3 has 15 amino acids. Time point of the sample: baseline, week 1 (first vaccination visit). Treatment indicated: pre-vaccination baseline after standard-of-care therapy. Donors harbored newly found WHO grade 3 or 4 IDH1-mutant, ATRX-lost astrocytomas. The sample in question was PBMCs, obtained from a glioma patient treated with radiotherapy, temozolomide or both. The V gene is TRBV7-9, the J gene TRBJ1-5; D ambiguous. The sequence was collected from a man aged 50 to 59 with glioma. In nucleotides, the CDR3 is TGTGCCAGCAGCCAGTCCTCACATAGCAATCAGCCCCAGCATTTT. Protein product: CASSQSSHSNQPQHF.